This TCR beta chain was sequenced in a study of vaccination and CD4 T cells after COVID-19. To note about this clonotype: Its matching antigen is unknown.

At the Johns Hopkins FTIC core, DNA taken from cultured CD4+ T cells was sequenced by way of the Oncomine TCR Beta short-read assay. MiXCR, applied by TCRdb to the PCR reads, yields one record per CDR3 protein. The sample lists around 20,000 distinct CDR3 sequences, under 55% occurring once. Treatment: approximately nine-day PBMC culture with coronavirus spike peptide pools or control peptides (ViraFEST assay). The material sequenced was CD4+ T cells from blood, cultured in vitro, taken before SARS-CoV-2 vaccination. This receptor was obtained from a human donor who had recovered from COVID-19.

CDR3 residues: CASSPLGQISTEAFF. DNA of the CDR3: TGTGCCAGCTCACCATTGGGGCAGATATCCACTGAAGCTTTCTTT. The chain has TRBV18 and TRBJ1-1, with D possibly matching TRBD1 (5 bases). The germline V gene encodes CDR1 KGHSH and CDR2 LQKENI. Deletions cut 2 bases from V and 4 bases from J, with 14 bases between. There are 15 residues in the CDR3.